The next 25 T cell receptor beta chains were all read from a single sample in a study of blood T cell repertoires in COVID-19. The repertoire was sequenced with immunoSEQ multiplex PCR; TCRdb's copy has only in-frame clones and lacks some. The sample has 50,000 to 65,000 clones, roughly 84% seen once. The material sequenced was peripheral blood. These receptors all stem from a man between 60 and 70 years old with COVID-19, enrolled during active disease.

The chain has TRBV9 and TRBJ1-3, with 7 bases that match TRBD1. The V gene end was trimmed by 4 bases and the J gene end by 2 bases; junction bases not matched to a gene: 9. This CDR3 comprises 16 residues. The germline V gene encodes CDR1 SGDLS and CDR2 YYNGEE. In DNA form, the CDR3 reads TGTGCCAGCAGCAAACAGGGGCCGGGCGCTGGAAACACCATATATTTT. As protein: CASSKQGPGAGNTIYF.

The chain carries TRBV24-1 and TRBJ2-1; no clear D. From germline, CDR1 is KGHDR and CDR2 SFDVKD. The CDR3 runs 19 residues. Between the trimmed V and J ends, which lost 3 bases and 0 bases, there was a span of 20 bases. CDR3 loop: CATSDPRNSPDSSYNEQFF. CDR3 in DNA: TGTGCCACCAGTGATCCGCGTAACTCACCCGATAGCTCCTACAATGAGCAGTTCTTC.

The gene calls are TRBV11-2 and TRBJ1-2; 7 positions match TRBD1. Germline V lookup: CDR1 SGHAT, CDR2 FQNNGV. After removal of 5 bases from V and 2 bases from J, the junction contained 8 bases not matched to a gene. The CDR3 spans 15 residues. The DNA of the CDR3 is TGTGCCAGCAGCACAACGGGGACAGCAAACTATGGCTACACCTTC. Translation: CASSTTGTANYGYTF.

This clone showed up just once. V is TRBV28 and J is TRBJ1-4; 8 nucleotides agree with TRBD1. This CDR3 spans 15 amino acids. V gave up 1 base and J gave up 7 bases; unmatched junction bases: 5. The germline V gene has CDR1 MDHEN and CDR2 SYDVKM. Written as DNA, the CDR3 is TGTGCCAGCAGTTTATCAACAGGGGGAGGTGAAAAACTGTTTTTT. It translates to CASSLSTGGGEKLFF.

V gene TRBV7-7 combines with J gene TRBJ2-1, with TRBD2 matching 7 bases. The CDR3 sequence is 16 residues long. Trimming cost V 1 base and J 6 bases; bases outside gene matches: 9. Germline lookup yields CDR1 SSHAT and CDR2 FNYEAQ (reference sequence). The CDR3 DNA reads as TGTGCCAGCAGCTTAGTTGGGGGGGGAGCGTCCAATGAGCAGTTCTTC. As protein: CASSLVGGGASNEQFF.

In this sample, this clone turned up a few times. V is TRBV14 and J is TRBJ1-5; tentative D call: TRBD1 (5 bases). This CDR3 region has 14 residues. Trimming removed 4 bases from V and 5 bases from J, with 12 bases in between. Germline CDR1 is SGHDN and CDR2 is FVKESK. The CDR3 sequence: CASSRGGSDQPQHF. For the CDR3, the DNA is TGTGCCAGCAGCCGGGGGGGATCGGATCAGCCCCAGCATTTT.

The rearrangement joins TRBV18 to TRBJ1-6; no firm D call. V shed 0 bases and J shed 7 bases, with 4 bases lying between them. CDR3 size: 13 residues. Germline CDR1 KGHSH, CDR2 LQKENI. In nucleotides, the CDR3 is TGTGCCAGCTCACCACCGCTAAATTCACCCCTCCACTTT. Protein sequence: CASSPPLNSPLHF.

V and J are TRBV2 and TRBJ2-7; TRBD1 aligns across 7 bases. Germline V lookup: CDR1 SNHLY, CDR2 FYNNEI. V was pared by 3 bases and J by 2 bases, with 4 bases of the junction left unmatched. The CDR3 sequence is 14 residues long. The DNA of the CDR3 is TGTGCCAGCAGTGACCCCACAGGGGCCTACGAGCAGTACTTC. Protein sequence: CASSDPTGAYEQYF.

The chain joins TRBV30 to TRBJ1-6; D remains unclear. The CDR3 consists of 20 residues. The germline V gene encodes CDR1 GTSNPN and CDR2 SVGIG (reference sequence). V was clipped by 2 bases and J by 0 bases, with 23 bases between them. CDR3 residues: CAWSPFLAETLSSYNSPLHF. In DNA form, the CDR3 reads TGTGCCTGGAGTCCTTTTCTTGCAGAAACCCTCAGCTCCTATAATTCACCCCTCCACTTT.

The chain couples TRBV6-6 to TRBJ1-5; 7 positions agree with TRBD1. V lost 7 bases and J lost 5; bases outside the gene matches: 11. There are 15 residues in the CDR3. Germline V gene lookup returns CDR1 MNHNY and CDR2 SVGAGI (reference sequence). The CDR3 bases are TGTGCCAGCACCGTATCCCAGGGGGACCATCAGCCCCAGCATTTT. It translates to CASTVSQGDHQPQHF.

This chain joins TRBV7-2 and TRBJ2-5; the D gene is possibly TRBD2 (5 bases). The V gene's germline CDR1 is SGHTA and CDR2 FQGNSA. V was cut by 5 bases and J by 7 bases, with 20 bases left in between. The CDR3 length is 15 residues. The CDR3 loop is CASSLQFDIGGTQYF. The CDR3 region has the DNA TGTGCCAGCAGCCTACAATTTGACATCGGAGGGACCCAGTACTTC.

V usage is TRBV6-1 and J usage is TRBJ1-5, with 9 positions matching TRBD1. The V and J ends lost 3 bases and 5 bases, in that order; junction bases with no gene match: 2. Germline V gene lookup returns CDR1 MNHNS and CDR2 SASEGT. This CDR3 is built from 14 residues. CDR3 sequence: CASSEGQGHQPQHF. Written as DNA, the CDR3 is TGTGCCAGCAGTGAGGGACAGGGCCATCAGCCCCAGCATTTT.

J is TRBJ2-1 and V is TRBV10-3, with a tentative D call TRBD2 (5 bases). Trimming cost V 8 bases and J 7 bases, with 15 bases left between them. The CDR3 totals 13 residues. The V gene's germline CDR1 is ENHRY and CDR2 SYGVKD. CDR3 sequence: CAIRGFGFNEQFF. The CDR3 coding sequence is TGTGCCATCCGGGGATTTGGTTTTAATGAGCAGTTCTTC.

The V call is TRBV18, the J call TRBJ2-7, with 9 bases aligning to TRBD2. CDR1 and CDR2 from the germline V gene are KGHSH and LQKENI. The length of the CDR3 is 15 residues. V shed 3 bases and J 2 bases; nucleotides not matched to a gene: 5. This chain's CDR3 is CASSPSGSKTYEQYF. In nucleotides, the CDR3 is TGTGCCAGCTCACCTAGCGGGAGTAAAACCTACGAGCAGTACTTC.

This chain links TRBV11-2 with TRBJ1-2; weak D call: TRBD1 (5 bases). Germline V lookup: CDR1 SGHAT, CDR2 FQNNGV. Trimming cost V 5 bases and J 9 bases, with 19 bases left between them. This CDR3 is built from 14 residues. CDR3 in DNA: TGTGCCAGCAGCCGTGAGGGGCCCGGGGGTAGCTACACCTTC. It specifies CASSREGPGGSYTF. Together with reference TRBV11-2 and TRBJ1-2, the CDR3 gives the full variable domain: EAGVAQSPRYKIIEKRQSVAFWCNPISGHATLYWYQQILGQGPKLLIQFQNNGVVDDSQLPKDRFSAERLKGVDSTLKIQPAKLEDSAVYLCASSREGPGGSYTFGSGTRLTVV.

The CDR3 loop is CASGGGLDSTGELFF. The DNA for the CDR3 is TGTGCTAGTGGTGGGGGTTTGGACAGCACCGGGGAGCTGTTTTTT. The rearrangement uses TRBV12-5 and TRBJ2-2; TRBD1 might be the D (6 bases). Trimming pared 5 bases from V and 4 bases from J, leaving 14 bases between. Germline V gene lookup returns CDR1 LGHNT and CDR2 FRNRAP. The CDR3 sequence is 15 residues long.

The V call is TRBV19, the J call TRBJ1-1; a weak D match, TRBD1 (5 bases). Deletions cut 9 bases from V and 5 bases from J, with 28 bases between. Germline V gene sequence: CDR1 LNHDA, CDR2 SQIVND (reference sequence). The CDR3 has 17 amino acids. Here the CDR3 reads CASRPGEGRGWLTEAFF. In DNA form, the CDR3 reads TGTGCCAGCAGACCTGGGGAGGGGCGCGGGTGGTTAACTGAAGCTTTCTTT.

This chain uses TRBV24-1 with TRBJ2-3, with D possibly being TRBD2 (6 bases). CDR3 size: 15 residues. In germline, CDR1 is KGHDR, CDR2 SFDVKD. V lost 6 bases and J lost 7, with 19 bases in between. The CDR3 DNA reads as TGTGCCACCAGTTCAACTAGCACGGGGACCAATACGCAGTATTTT. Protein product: CATSSTSTGTNTQYF.

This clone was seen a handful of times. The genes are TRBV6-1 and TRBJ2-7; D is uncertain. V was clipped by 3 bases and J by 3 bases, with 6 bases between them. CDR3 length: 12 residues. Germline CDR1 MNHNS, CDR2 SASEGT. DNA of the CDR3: TGTGCCAGCAGTGATCTCCTCTACGAGCAGTACTTC. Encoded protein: CASSDLLYEQYF.

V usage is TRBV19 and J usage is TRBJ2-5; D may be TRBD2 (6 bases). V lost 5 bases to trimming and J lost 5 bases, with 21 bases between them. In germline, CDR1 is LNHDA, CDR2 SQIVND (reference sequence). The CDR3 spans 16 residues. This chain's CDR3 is CASSLQSTRVGETQYF. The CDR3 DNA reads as TGTGCCAGTAGTCTACAATCGACTAGAGTTGGGGAGACCCAGTACTTC.

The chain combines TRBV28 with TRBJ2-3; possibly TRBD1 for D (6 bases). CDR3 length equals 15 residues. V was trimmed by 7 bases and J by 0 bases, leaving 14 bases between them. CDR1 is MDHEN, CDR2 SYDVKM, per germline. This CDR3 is CASTMDRPSTDTQYF. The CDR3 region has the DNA TGTGCCAGCACCATGGACAGACCTAGCACAGATACGCAGTATTTT.

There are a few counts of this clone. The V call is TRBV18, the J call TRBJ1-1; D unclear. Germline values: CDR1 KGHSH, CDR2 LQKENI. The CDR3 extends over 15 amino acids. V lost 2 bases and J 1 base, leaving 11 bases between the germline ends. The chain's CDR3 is CASSPNSGANTEAFF. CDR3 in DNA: TGTGCCAGCTCACCAAACTCGGGAGCGAACACTGAAGCTTTCTTT.

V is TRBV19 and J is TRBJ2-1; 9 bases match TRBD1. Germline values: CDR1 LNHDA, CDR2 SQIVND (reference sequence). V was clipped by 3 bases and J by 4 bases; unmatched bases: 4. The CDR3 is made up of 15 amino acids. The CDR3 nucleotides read TGTGCCAGTAGTATGGAGGGACAGGGATACAATGAGCAGTTCTTC. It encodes CASSMEGQGYNEQFF.

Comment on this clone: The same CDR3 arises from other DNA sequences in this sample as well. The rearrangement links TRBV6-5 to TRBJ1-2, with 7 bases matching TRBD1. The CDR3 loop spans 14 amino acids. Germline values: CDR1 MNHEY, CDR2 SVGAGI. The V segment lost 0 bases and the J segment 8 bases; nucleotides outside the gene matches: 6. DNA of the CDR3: TGTGCCAGCAGTTACTCTTACAGGGGAGAAGGCTACACCTTC. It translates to CASSYSYRGEGYTF.

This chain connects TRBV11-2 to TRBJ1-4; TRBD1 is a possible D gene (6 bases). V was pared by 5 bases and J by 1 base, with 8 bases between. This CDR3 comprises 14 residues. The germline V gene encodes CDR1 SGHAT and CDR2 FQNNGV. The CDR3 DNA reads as TGTGCCAGCAGCCACAGGGTAACTAATGAAAAACTGTTTTTT. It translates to CASSHRVTNEKLFF.